This TCR beta chain is drawn from a study of T cell responses to AZD1222 COVID-19 vaccine. This CDR3 is built from 14 residues. V was clipped by 5 bases and J by 0 bases, with 8 bases between them. Germline assignment: CDR1 SEHNR and CDR2 FQNEAQ (reference sequence). Study outcomes and limitations: Without day 14 samples, only post-peak T cell repertoires were studied. Variant regions that are unmutated are reportedly the target of nearly half of spike-specific TCRs. With dominance at 160-218 and 743-854, vaccine-associated CD4 TCRs spanned spike.

Profiled with immunoSEQ multiplex PCR; TCRdb holds only in-frame clones, not every one. The sample includes over 110,000 clones, around 93% of them seen just once. On this clone itself: Its antigen is unidentified.

The sequence was obtained from an adult in good health. This chain links TRBV7-9 with TRBJ1-5; unclear D gene. Sequencing was performed on peripheral blood, taken on day 0 of AZD1222 vaccination. The CDR3 DNA follows: TGTGCCAGCAGCCCAGATTATAGCAATCAGCCCCAGCATTTT. Its translation is CASSPDYSNQPQHF.